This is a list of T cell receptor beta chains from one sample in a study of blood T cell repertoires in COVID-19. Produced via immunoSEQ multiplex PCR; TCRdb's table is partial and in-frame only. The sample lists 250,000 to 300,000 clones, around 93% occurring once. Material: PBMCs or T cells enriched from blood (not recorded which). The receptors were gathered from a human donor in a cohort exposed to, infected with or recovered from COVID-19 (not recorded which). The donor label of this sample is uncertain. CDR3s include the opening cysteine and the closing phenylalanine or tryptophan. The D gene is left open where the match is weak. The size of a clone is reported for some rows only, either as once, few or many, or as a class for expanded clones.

CDR3 protein: CASSQVPGSQYF
CDR3 DNA: TGCGCCAGCAGCCAAGTACCCGGGTCCCAGTACTTC
D gene: .
clone size: .
CDR3 length: 12
J gene: TRBJ2-5
V gene: TRBV4-1

CDR3 protein: CASSPPGHRPQHF
CDR3 DNA: TGTGCCAGCTCACCCCCGGGACACCGGCCCCAGCATTTT
D gene: .
clone size: .
CDR3 length: 13
J gene: TRBJ1-5
V gene: TRBV18

CDR3 protein: CASSPSIRGINSGNTIYF
CDR3 DNA: TGTGCCAGCTCACCATCCATTAGGGGGATTAACTCTGGAAACACCATATATTTT
D gene: .
clone size: .
CDR3 length: 18
J gene: TRBJ1-3
V gene: TRBV18

CDR3 protein: CASSLSDYGYTF
CDR3 DNA: TGTGCCAGCAGCCTGAGTGACTATGGCTACACCTTC
D gene: .
clone size: few
CDR3 length: 12
J gene: TRBJ1-2
V gene: TRBV7-9

CDR3 protein: CASSSTVLSNTGELFF
CDR3 DNA: TGCGCCAGCAGCTCGACAGTTCTTAGTAACACCGGGGAGCTGTTTTTT
D gene: .
clone size: .
CDR3 length: 16
J gene: TRBJ2-2
V gene: TRBV5-1

CDR3 protein: CASSIIADRTEKLFF
CDR3 DNA: TGTGCCAGTAGTATCATCGCCGACAGGACTGAAAAACTGTTTTTT
D gene: .
clone size: .
CDR3 length: 15
J gene: TRBJ1-4
V gene: TRBV19

CDR3 protein: CASSLSSTRGNTEAFF
CDR3 DNA: TGTGCCAGCAGCTTGAGTTCCACCCGAGGGAACACTGAAGCTTTCTTT
D gene: .
clone size: .
CDR3 length: 16
J gene: TRBJ1-1
V gene: TRBV5-8

CDR3 protein: CASSPGQGGDSPLHF
CDR3 DNA: TGTGCCAGCAGCCCGGGACAGGGGGGAGATTCACCCCTCCACTTT
D gene: TRBD1
clone size: .
CDR3 length: 15
J gene: TRBJ1-6
V gene: TRBV9

CDR3 protein: CASSGQTLGGELFF
CDR3 DNA: TGTGCCAGCAGTGGACAGACTCTCGGCGGGGAGCTGTTTTTT
D gene: .
clone size: .
CDR3 length: 14
J gene: TRBJ2-2
V gene: TRBV2

CDR3 protein: CASSQGTGNIDTGELFF
CDR3 DNA: TGTGCCAGCAGCCAAGGGACAGGGAACATTGACACCGGGGAGCTGTTTTTT
D gene: TRBD1
clone size: .
CDR3 length: 17
J gene: TRBJ2-2
V gene: TRBV4-2

CDR3 protein: CASRGSGGAYNEQFF
CDR3 DNA: TGTGCCAGCAGGGGAAGCGGGGGGGCTTACAATGAGCAGTTCTTC
D gene: TRBD2
clone size: .
CDR3 length: 15
J gene: TRBJ2-1
V gene: TRBV2

CDR3 protein: CASSTTGFYEQYF
CDR3 DNA: TGCGCCAGCAGCACTACAGGGTTCTACGAGCAGTACTTC
D gene: .
clone size: .
CDR3 length: 13
J gene: TRBJ2-7
V gene: TRBV5-1

CDR3 protein: CASRLTGGDQPQHF
CDR3 DNA: TGTGCCAGTAGATTGACAGGGGGGGATCAGCCCCAGCATTTT
D gene: TRBD1
clone size: .
CDR3 length: 14
J gene: TRBJ1-5
V gene: TRBV19

CDR3 protein: CAWNPPGGAAAKNIQYF
CDR3 DNA: TGTGCCTGGAACCCGCCGGGGGGGGCCGCGGCCAAAAACATTCAGTACTTC
D gene: TRBD2
clone size: .
CDR3 length: 17
J gene: TRBJ2-4
V gene: TRBV30

CDR3 protein: CASSLQGTANYGYTF
CDR3 DNA: TGCGCCAGCAGCCTCCAGGGAACAGCTAACTATGGCTACACCTTC
D gene: .
clone size: .
CDR3 length: 15
J gene: TRBJ1-2
V gene: TRBV5-1

CDR3 protein: CASSLAGYGYTF
CDR3 DNA: TGTGCCAGCAGTTTAGCCGGTTATGGCTACACCTTC
D gene: .
clone size: .
CDR3 length: 12
J gene: TRBJ1-2
V gene: TRBV28

CDR3 protein: CASSWTRDTQYF
CDR3 DNA: TGTGCCAGCAGCTGGACTAGGGATACGCAGTATTTT
D gene: TRBD2
clone size: .
CDR3 length: 12
J gene: TRBJ2-3
V gene: TRBV5-4

CDR3 protein: CATSDFAQAKGQFF
CDR3 DNA: TGTGCCACCAGTGATTTCGCACAGGCCAAAGGGCAGTTCTTC
D gene: .
clone size: .
CDR3 length: 14
J gene: TRBJ2-1
V gene: TRBV24-1

CDR3 protein: CASSLGTGGLNTGELFF
CDR3 DNA: TGTGCCAGCAGCTTGGGTACAGGGGGCCTTAACACCGGGGAGCTGTTTTTT
D gene: TRBD1
clone size: .
CDR3 length: 17
J gene: TRBJ2-2
V gene: TRBV5-6

CDR3 protein: CASSSTGLSEAFF
CDR3 DNA: TGTGCCAGCTCCTCGACAGGGCTCTCTGAAGCTTTCTTT
D gene: TRBD1
clone size: .
CDR3 length: 13
J gene: TRBJ1-1
V gene: TRBV18

CDR3 protein: CASKGEWYGYTF
CDR3 DNA: TGTGCCAGCAAAGGGGAATGGTATGGCTACACCTTC
D gene: .
clone size: .
CDR3 length: 12
J gene: TRBJ1-2
V gene: TRBV6-4

CDR3 protein: CASSDIRTGGGRGRQPQHF
CDR3 DNA: TGTGCCAGCAGTGATATTCGGACAGGGGGCGGGCGGGGGCGACAGCCCCAGCATTTT
D gene: TRBD1
clone size: .
CDR3 length: 19
J gene: TRBJ1-5
V gene: TRBV6-1